These 11 T cell receptor beta chains were all obtained from the same sample, sequenced in a study of blood T cell repertoires in COVID-19. The repertoire was sequenced with immunoSEQ multiplex PCR; TCRdb's copy has only in-frame clones and lacks some. Counted here are tens of thousands of clones, 80% occurring once; the ten biggest clones make up 19%. The sample consisted of peripheral blood. Source of these receptors: a woman aged 80 or over with acute or convalescent COVID-19.

This chain links TRBV5-1 with TRBJ2-7; 8 bases are a match to TRBD1. CDR3 length: 14 amino acids. Trimming took 1 base from V and 6 from J; bases not matched to a gene: 6. Germline V lookup: CDR1 SGHRS, CDR2 YFSETQ. The CDR3: CASSLPGQASEQYF. Written as DNA, the CDR3 is TGCGCCAGCAGCTTGCCGGGACAGGCCTCCGAGCAGTACTTC.

The chain recombines TRBV4-2 with TRBJ2-7; D perhaps matches TRBD2 (5 bases). Germline CDR1 reads LGHNA; CDR2 reads YNFKEQ. This CDR3 spans 14 amino acids. V shed 0 bases and J shed 3 bases, with 9 bases lying between them. The CDR3 DNA reads as TGTGCCAGCAGCCAAGATTCGGGAATCTACGAGCAGTACTTC. As protein: CASSQDSGIYEQYF.

This rearrangement joins TRBV3-1 (or the pseudogene TRBV3-2) to TRBJ2-2; no definite D call. Looked up from germline, CDR1 is LGHDT and CDR2 is YNNKEL (reference sequence). This CDR3 contains 12 residues. V lost 0 bases to trimming and J lost 8 bases, with 4 bases between them. CDR3 amino acids: CASSQDIGELFF. The CDR3 DNA sequence: TGTGCCAGCAGCCAAGATATAGGGGAGCTGTTTTTT.

In its sample, this clone was seen a few times. The chain uses TRBV18 and TRBJ2-5, with 9 bases identical to TRBD2. Germline trimming cut 2 bases from V and 5 bases from J; bases unmatched to any gene: 9. The germline V gene has CDR1 KGHSH and CDR2 LQKENI. The CDR3 sequence is 16 residues long. The CDR3 coding sequence is TGTGCCAGCTCACCATCCCTAGCGGGGCCTCGGGAGACCCAGTACTTC. Protein sequence: CASSPSLAGPRETQYF.

The rearrangement joins TRBV14 to TRBJ2-1; D perhaps matches TRBD1 (5 bases). Looked up from germline, CDR1 is SGHDN and CDR2 is FVKESK. This CDR3 is built from 13 residues. With 4 bases removed from V and 8 bases from J, the gap between germline ends came to 12 bases. CDR3 sequence: CASSRTPWDEQFF. The CDR3 DNA reads TGTGCCAGCAGCCGGACACCATGGGATGAGCAGTTCTTC.

This rearrangement joins TRBV18 to TRBJ2-7, with D unresolved. The germline V gene encodes CDR1 KGHSH and CDR2 LQKENI. Trimming removed 3 bases from V and 7 bases from J, with 10 bases in between. CDR3 length: 12 residues. The CDR3 reads CASSPRLGEQYF. Here the CDR3 DNA reads TGTGCCAGCTCACCTAGACTTGGGGAGCAGTACTTC.

The V gene is TRBV19, the J gene TRBJ1-1; 10 bases agree with TRBD1. In germline, CDR1 is LNHDA, CDR2 SQIVND (reference sequence). The CDR3 loop spans 15 amino acids. The trim removed 6 bases at V and 6 bases at J, leaving 10 bases unmatched. The CDR3: CASSRSGTGVPEAFF. The CDR3 DNA reads TGTGCCAGTAGCCGATCCGGGACAGGGGTACCTGAAGCTTTCTTT.

This clone was observed many times. The CDR3 spells CASSRQGYGNTIYF. The DNA of the CDR3 is TGTGCCAGCAGCCGACAGGGCTATGGAAACACCATATATTTT. The chain couples TRBV7-9 to TRBJ1-3; 7 bases match TRBD1. The V segment lost 5 bases and the J segment 3 bases; nucleotides outside the gene matches: 4. This CDR3 contains 14 residues. CDR1 and CDR2 from the germline V gene are SEHNR and FQNEAQ (reference sequence).

The rearrangement uses TRBV7-2 and TRBJ2-2, with D maybe TRBD2 (7 bases). Germline-derived CDR1 and CDR2 are SGHTA and FQGNSA. The CDR3 sequence is 15 residues long. V shed 7 bases and J shed 6 bases, with 18 bases lying between them. The CDR3 protein is CASTLGGAGAGELFF. Written as DNA, the CDR3 is TGTGCCAGCACCTTGGGGGGGGCAGGCGCCGGGGAGCTGTTTTTT.

Written as DNA, the CDR3 is TGTGCCAGCAGCTCCAGGACAGGCCGGGTGGAGACCCAGTACTTC. Translation gives CASSSRTGRVETQYF. The rearrangement uses TRBV5-4 and TRBJ2-5, with 7 bases matching TRBD1. CDR3 size: 15 residues. CDR1 and CDR2 from the germline V gene are SGHNT and YYREEE (reference sequence). Trimming at V came to 3 bases and at J to 5 bases, leaving 10 bases not matched to a gene.

A few counts support this clone. J is TRBJ2-7 and V is TRBV30, with a weak D call TRBD1 (6 bases). V lost 0 bases to trimming and J lost 4 bases, with 7 bases between them. Germline V gene sequence: CDR1 GTSNPN, CDR2 SVGIG (reference sequence). The CDR3 extends over 12 amino acids. This CDR3 is CAWSVQGYEQYF. In DNA form, the CDR3 reads TGTGCCTGGAGTGTACAGGGTTACGAGCAGTACTTC. Full variable domain (remainder filled in from reference TRBV30 and TRBJ2-7): SQTIHQWPATLVQPVGSPLSLECTVEGTSNPNLYWYRQAAGRGLQLLFYSVGIGQISSEVPQNLSASRPQDRQFILSSKKLLLSDSGFYLCAWSVQGYEQYFGPGTRLTVT.